The 22 T cell receptor beta chains below come from one sample, sequenced in a study of shared T cell receptors in the human thymus. Assay used: immunoSEQ multiplex PCR; TCRdb lists only in-frame clones, some missing. The data show some 700,000 clones, roughly 90% seen once. These data also featured in a second study, about human thymus T cells.

Sequenced material: thymocytes. The receptor source for this set is a boy less than two years old with a congenital heart defect.

This clone has only one observation. V usage is TRBV5-8 and J usage is TRBJ2-7; D gene unclear. Germline V gene data show CDR1 as SGHTS and CDR2 as YDEGEE. This CDR3 contains 13 residues. Trimming stripped 4 bases from V and 6 bases from J, with 14 bases between. The chain's CDR3 is CASSPLRSGEQYF. CDR3 nucleotides: TGTGCCAGCAGCCCCTTGCGGTCCGGCGAGCAGTACTTC. Full variable domain (remainder filled in from reference TRBV5-8 and TRBJ2-7): EAGVTQSPTHLIKTRGQQATLRCSPISGHTSVYWYQQALGLGLQFLLWYDEGEERNRGNFPPRFSGRQFPNYSSELNVNALELEDSALYLCASSPLRSGEQYFGPGTRLTVT.

The chain has TRBV4-3 and TRBJ2-2; a possible D gene is TRBD2 (5 bases). With 4 bases removed from V and 7 bases from J, the gap between germline ends came to 22 bases. The germline CDR1 and CDR2 sequences are LGHNA and YSLEER. The CDR3 is made up of 17 amino acids. This CDR3 reads CASSLKLQPLRDGELFF. The CDR3 coding sequence is TGCGCCAGCAGCCTCAAATTGCAGCCTTTGAGGGACGGGGAGCTGTTTTTT.

The chain carries TRBV11-3 and TRBJ2-1, with TRBD2 matching over 8 bases. Trimming cost V 3 bases and J 4 bases; bases outside gene matches: 2. CDR1 is SGHNT, CDR2 YENEEA, per germline. This CDR3 is 14 amino acids long. In nucleotides, the CDR3 is TGTGCCAGCAGCTTTAAGCGGGAGTACAATGAGCAGTTCTTC. Amino acid sequence: CASSFKREYNEQFF.

The chain couples TRBV5-8 to TRBJ2-1; 8 bases align to TRBD1. This CDR3 comprises 16 residues. Germline trimming cut 0 bases from V and 6 bases from J; bases unmatched to any gene: 8. Germline CDR1 is SGHTS and CDR2 is YDEGEE. This CDR3 reads CASSLGGQGVINEQFF. Here the CDR3 DNA reads TGTGCCAGCAGCTTGGGCGGACAGGGTGTAATCAATGAGCAGTTCTTC.

Note on this clone: One junction end does not reproduce the germline sequence, and a read error may be involved. The chain recombines TRBV7-7 with TRBJ2-1, with D possibly matching TRBD2 (6 bases). The V gene's germline CDR1 is SSHAT and CDR2 FNYEAQ (reference sequence). The CDR3 loop spans 16 amino acids. The CDR3 loop reads CASSPYPGEADNEQFF. Written as DNA, the CDR3 is TGTGCTAGCAGCCCCTACCCCGGGGAGGCAGACAATGAGCAGTTCTTC.

The chain employs TRBV7-8 and TRBJ2-7; 7 bases are shared with TRBD1. This CDR3 is 12 amino acids long. CDR1 SGHVS and CDR2 FQNEAQ come from the germline V gene. J was trimmed by 2 bases and V by 9 bases; bases with no gene match: 4. The DNA for the CDR3 is TGTGCCAGTGGGACAGCCACCTACGAGCAGTACTTC. Translated, it gives CASGTATYEQYF.

The V gene is TRBV19, the J gene TRBJ2-1; 8 positions match TRBD2. The CDR3 has 16 residues. Germline trimming cut 7 bases from V and 4 bases from J; bases unmatched to any gene: 12. Germline V CDR1 and CDR2: LNHDA, SQIVND (reference sequence). The CDR3 loop reads CASTTDGRVRYNEQFF. Here the CDR3 DNA reads TGTGCCAGTACCACCGACGGGAGGGTGAGGTACAATGAGCAGTTCTTC.

The V call is TRBV9, the J call TRBJ2-1; 10 nucleotides agree with TRBD2. The CDR3 consists of 15 residues. Germline V gene lookup returns CDR1 SGDLS and CDR2 YYNGEE. The junction had 2 bases not matched to a gene; V was cut back by 1 base and J by 4 bases. CDR3 in amino acids: CASSVWTSGYNEQFF. Written as DNA, the CDR3 is TGTGCCAGCAGCGTATGGACTAGCGGTTACAATGAGCAGTTCTTC.

This chain's CDR3 is CASRGRGEDTEAFF. DNA for the CDR3: TGTGCCAGCAGGGGCAGGGGGGAGGACACTGAAGCTTTCTTT. The chain combines TRBV27 with TRBJ1-1; TRBD1 aligns across 7 bases. CDR3 size: 14 residues. Germline V gene data show CDR1 as MNHEY and CDR2 as SMNVEV (reference sequence). With 6 bases clipped from V and 3 bases from J, the junction kept 7 bases outside the gene matches.

V usage is TRBV27 and J usage is TRBJ2-7; D gene uncertain. V was pared by 8 bases and J by 2 bases, with 7 bases between. This CDR3 is built from 11 residues. Germline CDR1 MNHEY, CDR2 SMNVEV (reference sequence). In DNA form, the CDR3 reads TGTGCCAGCGGGCCGGCCTACGAGCAGTACTTC. This sequence encodes CASGPAYEQYF.

This clone was seen a single time. J is TRBJ2-5 and V is TRBV5-4; D is possibly TRBD1 (6 bases). The germline V gene has CDR1 SGHNT and CDR2 YYREEE (reference sequence). The CDR3 totals 19 residues. Trimming stripped 4 bases from V and 2 bases from J, with 27 bases between. The CDR3 coding sequence is TGTGCCAGCAGCCCCGAAGGTGGGGCAGGGGTATACACTCAAGAGACCCAGTACTTC. Its protein is CASSPEGGAGVYTQETQYF.

The chain recombines TRBV19 with TRBJ2-7, with 7 bases aligning to TRBD1. The CDR3 is 13 amino acids. The germline CDR1 and CDR2 sequences are LNHDA and SQIVND (reference sequence). V was clipped by 2 bases and J by 5 bases; unmatched bases: 3. The CDR3 sequence is CASSIPDRDEQYF. The CDR3 nucleotides read TGTGCCAGTAGTATACCTGACAGGGACGAGCAGTACTTC.

This clone was counted a single time. The chain recombines TRBV4-2 with TRBJ2-3; 7 bases agree with TRBD2. Germline assignment: CDR1 LGHNA and CDR2 YNFKEQ. V was clipped by 2 bases and J by 3 bases; unmatched bases: 14. The CDR3 has 18 residues. CDR3: CASSQPLTSDPETDTQYF. Written as DNA, the CDR3 is TGTGCCAGCAGCCAACCCCTTACTAGCGACCCTGAGACAGATACGCAGTATTTT.

The chain uses TRBV27 and TRBJ2-6, with D unresolved. The CDR3 runs to 14 residues. V gave up 6 bases and J gave up 2 bases, with 8 bases separating them. Germline V gene lookup returns CDR1 MNHEY and CDR2 SMNVEV (reference sequence). DNA of the CDR3: TGTGCCAGCAGACAGTCCACTGGGGCCAACGTCCTGACTTTC. This translates into CASRQSTGANVLTF.

V and J are TRBV27 and TRBJ1-4; tentatively, D is TRBD1 (6 bases). CDR3 size: 15 residues. Germline CDR1 and CDR2: MNHEY and SMNVEV (reference sequence). Trimming stripped 8 bases from V and 4 bases from J, with 17 bases between. CDR3: CASQVHRESNEKLFF. DNA of the CDR3: TGTGCCAGCCAAGTCCACAGGGAGAGTAATGAAAAACTGTTTTTT.

The chain links TRBV2 to TRBJ1-3; 10 bases line up with TRBD1. Germline V gives CDR1 SNHLY, CDR2 FYNNEI. This CDR3 has 16 residues. Trimming removed 2 bases from V and 6 bases from J; junction bases left unmatched: 7. This CDR3 reads CASSEFLDRGENTIYF. As DNA, the CDR3 is TGTGCCAGCAGTGAATTCTTGGACAGGGGGGAAAACACCATATATTTT.

The rearrangement joins TRBV28 to TRBJ2-7; TRBD1 matches 10 bases. The germline V gene encodes CDR1 MDHEN and CDR2 SYDVKM. V shed 4 bases, J shed 7 bases, and the junction held 4 bases outside the gene matches. The CDR3 totals 13 residues. The CDR3 is CASSSTGGWEQYF. CDR3 sequence (DNA): TGTGCCAGCAGTTCGACAGGGGGCTGGGAGCAGTACTTC.

This chain uses TRBV7-2 with TRBJ2-3; 14 bases agree with TRBD2. V was pared by 5 bases and J by 4 bases, with 11 bases of the junction left unmatched. The CDR3 length is 18 residues. The germline V gene has CDR1 SGHTA and CDR2 FQGNSA. This CDR3 reads CASSHRLAGGRGADTQYF. In DNA form, the CDR3 reads TGTGCCAGCAGCCATAGACTAGCGGGAGGGAGAGGCGCAGATACGCAGTATTTT.

The chain couples TRBV27 to TRBJ2-7; 8 positions match TRBD1. After removal of 2 bases from V and 5 bases from J, the junction contained 5 bases not matched to a gene. CDR1 is MNHEY, CDR2 SMNVEV, per germline (reference sequence). There are 14 residues in the CDR3. The DNA for the CDR3 is TGTGCCAGCAGTTTAGGACAGGGACCGGACGAGCAGTACTTC. This sequence encodes CASSLGQGPDEQYF.

The chain couples TRBV15 to TRBJ2-1; 12 bases match TRBD2. The CDR3 is made up of 17 amino acids. V was clipped by 8 bases and J by 6 bases; unmatched bases: 14. CDR1 and CDR2 from the germline V gene are LNHNV and YYDKDF (reference sequence). CDR3 region: CATQEVPTSGRLNEQFF. As DNA, the CDR3 is TGTGCCACCCAAGAGGTCCCGACTAGCGGGAGACTCAATGAGCAGTTCTTC.

The chain joins TRBV7-2 to TRBJ2-2; no reliable D call. This CDR3 has 18 residues. Germline V gene lookup returns CDR1 SGHTA and CDR2 FQGNSA. Trimming left V 3 bases short and J 0 bases short, with 17 bases between. For the CDR3, the DNA is TGTGCCAGCAGCTTCAACTTATATGGAGTCGCGAACACCGGGGAGCTGTTTTTT. It yields the protein CASSFNLYGVANTGELFF.

The chain carries TRBV15 and TRBJ2-1, with 7 bases matching TRBD1. Per germline, CDR1 LNHNV and CDR2 YYDKDF (reference sequence). V lost 5 bases and J lost 9; bases outside the gene matches: 16. This CDR3 comprises 16 residues. This chain's CDR3 is CATSGPLKGAVGEQFF. The CDR3 DNA follows: TGTGCCACCAGCGGCCCACTCAAGGGGGCGGTGGGTGAGCAGTTCTTC.